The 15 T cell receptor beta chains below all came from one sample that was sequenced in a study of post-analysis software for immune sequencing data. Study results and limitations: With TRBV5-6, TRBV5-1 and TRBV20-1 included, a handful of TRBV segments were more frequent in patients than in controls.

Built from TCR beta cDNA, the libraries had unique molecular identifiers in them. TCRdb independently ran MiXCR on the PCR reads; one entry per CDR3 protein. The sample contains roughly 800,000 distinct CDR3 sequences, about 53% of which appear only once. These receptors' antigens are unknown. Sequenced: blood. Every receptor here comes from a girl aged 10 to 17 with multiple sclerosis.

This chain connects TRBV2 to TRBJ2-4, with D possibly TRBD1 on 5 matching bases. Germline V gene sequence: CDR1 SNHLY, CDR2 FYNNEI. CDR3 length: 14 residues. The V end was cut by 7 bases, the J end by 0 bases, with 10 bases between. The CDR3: CASIQELAKNIQYF. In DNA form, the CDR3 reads TGTGCCAGCATACAGGAGTTAGCCAAAAACATTCAGTACTTC. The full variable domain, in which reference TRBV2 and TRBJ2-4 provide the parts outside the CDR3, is EPEVTQTPSHQVTQMGQEVILRCVPISNHLYFYWYRQILGQKVEFLVSFYNNEISEKSEIFDDQFSVERPDGSNFTLKIRSTKLEDSAMYFCASIQELAKNIQYFGAGTRLSVL.

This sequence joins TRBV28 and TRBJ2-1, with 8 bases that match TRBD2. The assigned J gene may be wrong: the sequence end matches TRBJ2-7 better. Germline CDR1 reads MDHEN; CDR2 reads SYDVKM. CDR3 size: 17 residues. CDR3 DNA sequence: TGTGCCAGCAGAATACCTACCGTGACTAGCGCCTACAATGAGCAGTACTTC. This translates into CASRIPTVTSAYNEQYF.

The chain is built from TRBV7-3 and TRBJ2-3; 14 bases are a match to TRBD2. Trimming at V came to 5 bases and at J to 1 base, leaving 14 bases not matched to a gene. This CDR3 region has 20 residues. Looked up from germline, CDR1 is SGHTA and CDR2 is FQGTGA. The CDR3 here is CASSRIGTSGRGRGTDTQYF. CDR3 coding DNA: TGTGCCAGCAGCCGAATAGGGACTAGCGGGAGAGGGAGGGGCACAGATACGCAGTATTTT.

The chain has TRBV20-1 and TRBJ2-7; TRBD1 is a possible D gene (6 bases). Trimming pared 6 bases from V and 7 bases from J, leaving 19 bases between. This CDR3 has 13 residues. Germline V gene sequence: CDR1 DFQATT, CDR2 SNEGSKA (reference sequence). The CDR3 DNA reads TGCAGTGCCATGAGAGAGGGGGAGATAGAGCAGTACTTC. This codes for CSAMREGEIEQYF.

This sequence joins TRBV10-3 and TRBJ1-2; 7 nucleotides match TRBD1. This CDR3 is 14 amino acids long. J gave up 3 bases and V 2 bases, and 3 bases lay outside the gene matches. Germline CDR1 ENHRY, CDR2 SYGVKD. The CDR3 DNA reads TGTGCCATCAGTGAGGCGACAGGGTACTATGGCTACACCTTC. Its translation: CAISEATGYYGYTF.

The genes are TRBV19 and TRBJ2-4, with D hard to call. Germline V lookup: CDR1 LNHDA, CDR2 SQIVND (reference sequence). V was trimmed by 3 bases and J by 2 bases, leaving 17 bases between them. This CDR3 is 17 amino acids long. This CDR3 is CASSIARLRETKNIQYF. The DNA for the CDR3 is TGTGCCAGTAGTATCGCCCGACTCCGTGAGACCAAAAACATTCAGTACTTC.

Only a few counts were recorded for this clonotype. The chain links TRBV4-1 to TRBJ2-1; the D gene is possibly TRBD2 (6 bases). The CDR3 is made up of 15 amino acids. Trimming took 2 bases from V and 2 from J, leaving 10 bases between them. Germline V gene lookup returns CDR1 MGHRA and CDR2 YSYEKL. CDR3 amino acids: CASSQHSGTYNEQFF. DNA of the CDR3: TGCGCCAGCAGCCAACATAGCGGAACCTACAATGAGCAGTTCTTC.

The CDR3 protein is CASSIVTTDTQYF. DNA for the CDR3: TGCGCCAGCAGCATCGTAACCACAGATACGCAGTATTTT. V gene TRBV5-1 combines with J gene TRBJ2-3; no clear D. Germline values: CDR1 SGHRS, CDR2 YFSETQ. V lost 4 bases to trimming and J lost 2 bases, with 8 bases between them. The CDR3 has 13 amino acids.

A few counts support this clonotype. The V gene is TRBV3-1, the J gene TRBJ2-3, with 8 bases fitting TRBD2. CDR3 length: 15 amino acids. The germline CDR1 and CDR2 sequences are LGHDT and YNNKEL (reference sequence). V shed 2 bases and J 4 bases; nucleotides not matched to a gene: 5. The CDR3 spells CASSQYTSGADTQYF. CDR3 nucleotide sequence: TGTGCCAGCAGCCAATACACTAGCGGAGCAGATACGCAGTATTTT.

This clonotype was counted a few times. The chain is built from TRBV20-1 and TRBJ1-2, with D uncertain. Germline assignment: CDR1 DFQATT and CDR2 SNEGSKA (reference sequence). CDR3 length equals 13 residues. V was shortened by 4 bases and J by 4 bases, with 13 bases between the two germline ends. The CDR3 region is CSATIGTSYGYTF. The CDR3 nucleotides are TGCAGTGCTACCATCGGCACGTCCTATGGCTACACCTTC.

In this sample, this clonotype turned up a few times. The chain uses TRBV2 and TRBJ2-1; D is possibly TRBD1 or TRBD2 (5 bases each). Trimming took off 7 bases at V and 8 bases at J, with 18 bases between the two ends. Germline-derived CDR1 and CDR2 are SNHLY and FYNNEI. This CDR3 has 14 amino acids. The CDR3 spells CASNTRPTGHEQFF. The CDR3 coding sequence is TGTGCCAGCAACACTAGGCCCACAGGCCATGAGCAGTTCTTC.

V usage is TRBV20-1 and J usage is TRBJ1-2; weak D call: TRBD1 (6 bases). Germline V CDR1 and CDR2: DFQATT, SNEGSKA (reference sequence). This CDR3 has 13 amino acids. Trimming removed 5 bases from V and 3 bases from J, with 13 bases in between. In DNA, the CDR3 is TGCAGTGCTTCCTGGGCAGGGGACTATGGCTACACCTTC. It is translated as CSASWAGDYGYTF.

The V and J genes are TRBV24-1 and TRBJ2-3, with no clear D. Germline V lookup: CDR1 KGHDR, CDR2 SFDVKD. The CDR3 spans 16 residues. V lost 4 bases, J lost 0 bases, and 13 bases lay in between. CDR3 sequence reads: CATSDPAGGSTDTQYF. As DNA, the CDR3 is TGTGCCACCAGTGACCCAGCAGGCGGTAGCACAGATACGCAGTATTTT.

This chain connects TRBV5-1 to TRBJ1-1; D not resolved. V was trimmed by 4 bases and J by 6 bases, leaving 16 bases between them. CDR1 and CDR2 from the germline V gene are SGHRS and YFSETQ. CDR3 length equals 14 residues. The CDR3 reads CASSQARTRAEAFF. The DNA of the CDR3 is TGCGCCAGCAGCCAAGCTAGAACCCGGGCTGAAGCTTTCTTT.

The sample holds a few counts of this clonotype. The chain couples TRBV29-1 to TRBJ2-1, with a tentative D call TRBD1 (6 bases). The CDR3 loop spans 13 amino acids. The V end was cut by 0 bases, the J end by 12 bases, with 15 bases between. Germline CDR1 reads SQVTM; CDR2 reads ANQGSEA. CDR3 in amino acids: CSVEDSYRVRQFF. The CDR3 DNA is TGCAGCGTTGAAGATTCCTACAGGGTACGGCAGTTCTTC.